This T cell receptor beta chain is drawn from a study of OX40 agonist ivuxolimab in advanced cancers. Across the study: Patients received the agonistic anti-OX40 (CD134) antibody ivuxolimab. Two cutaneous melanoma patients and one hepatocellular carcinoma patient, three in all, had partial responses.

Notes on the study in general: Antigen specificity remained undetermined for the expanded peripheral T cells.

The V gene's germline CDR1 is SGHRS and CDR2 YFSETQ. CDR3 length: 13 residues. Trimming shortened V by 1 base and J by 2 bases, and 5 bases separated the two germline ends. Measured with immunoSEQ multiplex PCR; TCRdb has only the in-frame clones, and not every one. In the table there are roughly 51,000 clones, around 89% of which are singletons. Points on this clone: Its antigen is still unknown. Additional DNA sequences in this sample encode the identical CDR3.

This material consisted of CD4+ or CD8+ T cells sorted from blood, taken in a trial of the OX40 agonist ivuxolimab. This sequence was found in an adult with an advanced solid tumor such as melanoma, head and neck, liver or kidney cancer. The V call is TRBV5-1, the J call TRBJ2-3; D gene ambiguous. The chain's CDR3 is CASSLRVTDTQYF. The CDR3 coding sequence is TGCGCCAGCAGCTTGCGCGTCACAGATACGCAGTATTTT.